A selection of T cell receptor beta chains follows, all from one sample in a study of shared T cell receptors in the human thymus. Data came from immunoSEQ multiplex PCR; TCRdb stores just in-frame clones and leaves some out. The sample holds 600,000 to 900,000 clones, 70% to 90% seen once. The same specimen was also included in a second study, on human thymus T cells.

The sample comprised thymocytes. All receptors derive from a girl in the first two years of life with a congenital heart defect. Each CDR3 is given with its conserved first and last residue.

j_call | v_call | cdr3_aa
TRBJ2-1 | TRBV7-8 | CASTPRLAGTEQFF
TRBJ2-2 | TRBV4-1 | CASSQERGRRTGELFF
TRBJ2-3 | TRBV27 | CASSVGSGVALPSTDTQYF
TRBJ1-1 | TRBV6-1 | CASSEFLTGGQLGTEAFF
TRBJ1-4 | TRBV9 | CASSVGTGAEKLFF
TRBJ1-6 | TRBV10-3 | CAVRETGSYNSPLHF
TRBJ2-7 | TRBV6-1 | CASSEEGEKYEQYF
TRBJ1-2 | TRBV6-1 | CASSEIRENTGGVHGYTF
TRBJ1-2 | TRBV7-7 | CASSLPGEPFGYTF
TRBJ2-5 | TRBV9 | CASSPDRGGFLGKTQYF
TRBJ1-4 | TRBV30 | CAWGSLTRTRATNEKLFF
TRBJ1-5 | TRBV19 | CASSIGAWTGSNQPQHF
TRBJ2-5 | TRBV11-3 | CASSLEETQYF
TRBJ1-3 | TRBV28 | CASSEQGDTIYF
TRBJ2-1 | TRBV2 | CASSETSSFIASPYNEQFF
TRBJ1-2 | TRBV10-3 | CAISESIRGPNYGYTF
TRBJ2-7 | TRBV7-8 | CASSLDRGFYEQYF
TRBJ1-2 | TRBV18 | CASSSSGTGNYGYTF
TRBJ1-1 | TRBV10-3 | CAISALRTGAQLNTEAFF
TRBJ2-3 | TRBV7-2 | CASSCYSGTDTQYF
TRBJ2-7 | TRBV28 | CASSLRQFYEQYF
TRBJ1-2 | TRBV27 | CASSRTGINYGYTF
TRBJ1-5 | TRBV12-2 | CASRLVPPLGGNQPQHF
TRBJ1-2 | TRBV6-6 | CASSRTGGADGYTF
TRBJ2-5 | TRBV7-9 | CASSFQGLETQYF
TRBJ2-1 | TRBV11-2 | CASSLGDRLDNEQFF
TRBJ1-2 | TRBV11-2 | CASSSRTGCGYTF
TRBJ1-6 | TRBV9 | CASSINHVATPLHF
TRBJ2-1 | TRBV9 | CASSAEGTAFYNEQFF
TRBJ2-3 | TRBV7-2 | CASSKTFDFTDTQYF
TRBJ1-5 | TRBV6-6 | CASRSDSIFQPQHF
TRBJ2-1 | TRBV28 | CASTLGTSGGFSNEQFF
TRBJ1-4 | TRBV27 | CASSLSRGRREKLFF
TRBJ2-3 | TRBV28 | CATDDGQGKSTDTQYF
TRBJ1-3 | TRBV5-6 | CASSETGRGNTIYF
TRBJ2-7 | TRBV5-1 | CASSLGSAGGYEQYF
TRBJ1-1 | TRBV5-6 | CASSHPVRFNTEAFF
TRBJ2-1 | TRBV25-1 | CASTMDGSNEQFF
TRBJ1-6 | TRBV4-1 | CASSPGQGSRSPNFSPLHF
TRBJ1-2 | TRBV5-6 | CASSFTLGGGYTF
TRBJ1-2 | TRBV5-5 | CASGPTGGRGYGYTF
TRBJ2-3 | TRBV10-3 | CAISPTDTSSTDTQYF
TRBJ1-1 | TRBV6-5 | CASSYSQANTEAFF
TRBJ1-2 | TRBV19 | CASSTRWGRFNGYTF
TRBJ2-5 | TRBV6-1 | CASSDDTRETQYF
TRBJ2-1 | TRBV11-2 | CASSLDPLLAGGSYNEQFF